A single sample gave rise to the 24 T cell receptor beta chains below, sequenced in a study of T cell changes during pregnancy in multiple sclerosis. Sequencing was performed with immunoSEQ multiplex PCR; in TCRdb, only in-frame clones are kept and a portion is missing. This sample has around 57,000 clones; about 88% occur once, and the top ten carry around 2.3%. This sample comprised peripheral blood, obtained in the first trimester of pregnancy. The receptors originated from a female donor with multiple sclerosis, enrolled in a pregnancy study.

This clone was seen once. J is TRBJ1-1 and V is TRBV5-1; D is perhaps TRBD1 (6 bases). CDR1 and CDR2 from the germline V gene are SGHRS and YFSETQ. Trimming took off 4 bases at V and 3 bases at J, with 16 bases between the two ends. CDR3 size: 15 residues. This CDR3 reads CASSKDSPSYTEAFF. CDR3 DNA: TGCGCCAGCAGCAAGGACAGCCCGTCGTACACTGAAGCTTTCTTT.

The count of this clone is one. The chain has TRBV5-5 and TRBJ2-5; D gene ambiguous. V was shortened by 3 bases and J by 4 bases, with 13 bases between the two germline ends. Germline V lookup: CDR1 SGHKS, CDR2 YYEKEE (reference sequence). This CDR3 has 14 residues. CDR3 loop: CASSSSSSGETQYF. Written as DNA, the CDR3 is TGTGCCAGCAGCTCCTCAAGTTCGGGAGAGACCCAGTACTTC.

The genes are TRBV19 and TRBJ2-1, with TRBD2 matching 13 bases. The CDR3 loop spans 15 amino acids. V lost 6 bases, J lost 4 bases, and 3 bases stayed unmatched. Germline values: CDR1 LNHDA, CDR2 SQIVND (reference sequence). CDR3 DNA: TGTGCCAGTAGCCTACTAGCGGGAGGGTACAATGAGCAGTTCTTC. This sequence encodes CASSLLAGGYNEQFF.

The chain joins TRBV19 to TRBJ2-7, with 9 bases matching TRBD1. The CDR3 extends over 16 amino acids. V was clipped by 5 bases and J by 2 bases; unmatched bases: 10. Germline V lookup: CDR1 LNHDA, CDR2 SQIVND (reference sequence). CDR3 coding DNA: TGTGCCAGTAGTTCACCGGGACAGGGTTCAGCCTACGAGCAGTACTTC. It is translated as CASSSPGQGSAYEQYF.

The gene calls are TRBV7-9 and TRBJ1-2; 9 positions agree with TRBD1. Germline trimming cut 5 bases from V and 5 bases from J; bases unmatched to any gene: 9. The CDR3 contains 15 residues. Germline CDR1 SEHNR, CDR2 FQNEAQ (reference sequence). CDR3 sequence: CASSPDRGNLYGYTF. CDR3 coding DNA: TGTGCCAGCAGCCCCGACAGGGGGAATCTTTATGGCTACACCTTC.

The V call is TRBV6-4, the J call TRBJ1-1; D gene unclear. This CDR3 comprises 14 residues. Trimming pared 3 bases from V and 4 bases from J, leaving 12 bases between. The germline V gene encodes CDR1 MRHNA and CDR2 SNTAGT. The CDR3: CASSETRESTEAFF. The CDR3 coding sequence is TGTGCCAGCAGTGAAACAAGGGAGAGCACTGAAGCTTTCTTT.

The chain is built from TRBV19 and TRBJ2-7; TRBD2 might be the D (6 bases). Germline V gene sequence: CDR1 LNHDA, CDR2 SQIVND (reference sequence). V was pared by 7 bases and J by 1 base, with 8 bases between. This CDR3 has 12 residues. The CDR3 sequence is CASTGLSYEQYF. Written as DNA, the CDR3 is TGTGCCAGTACAGGACTATCCTACGAGCAGTACTTC.

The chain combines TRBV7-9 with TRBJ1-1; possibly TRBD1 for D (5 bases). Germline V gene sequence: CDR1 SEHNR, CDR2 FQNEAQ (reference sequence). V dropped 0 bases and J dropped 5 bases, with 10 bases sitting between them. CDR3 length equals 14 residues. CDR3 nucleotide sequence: TGTGCCAGCAGCTTAGCGCAGGGTCTTACTGAAGCTTTCTTT. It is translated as CASSLAQGLTEAFF.

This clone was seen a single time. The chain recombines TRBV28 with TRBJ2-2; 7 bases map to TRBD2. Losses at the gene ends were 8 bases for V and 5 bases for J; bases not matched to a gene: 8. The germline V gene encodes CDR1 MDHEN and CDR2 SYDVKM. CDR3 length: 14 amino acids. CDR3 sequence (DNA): TGTGCCAGCTCCGGGACTATAAGTACCGGGGAGCTGTTTTTT. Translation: CASSGTISTGELFF. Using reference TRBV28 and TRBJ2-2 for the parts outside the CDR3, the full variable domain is DVKVTQSSRYLVKRTGEKVFLECVQDMDHENMFWYRQDPGLGLRLIYFSYDVKMKEKGDIPEGYSVSREKKERFSLILESASTNQTSMYLCASSGTISTGELFFGEGSRLTVL.

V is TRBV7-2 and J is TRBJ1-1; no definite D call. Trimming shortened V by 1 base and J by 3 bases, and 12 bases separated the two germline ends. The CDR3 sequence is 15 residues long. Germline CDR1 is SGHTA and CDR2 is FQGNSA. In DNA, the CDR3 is TGTGCCAGCAGCTTAGTATGGACTACAGACACTGAAGCTTTCTTT. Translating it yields CASSLVWTTDTEAFF.

CDR3 in DNA: TGTGCCAGCAGCGGGACACGGTACGAGCAGTACTTC. Its translation: CASSGTRYEQYF. The rearrangement uses TRBV7-9 and TRBJ2-7; a possible D gene is TRBD1 (6 bases). Trimming took off 5 bases at V and 4 bases at J, with 9 bases between the two ends. The CDR3 runs to 12 residues. CDR1 SEHNR and CDR2 FQNEAQ come from the germline V gene (reference sequence).

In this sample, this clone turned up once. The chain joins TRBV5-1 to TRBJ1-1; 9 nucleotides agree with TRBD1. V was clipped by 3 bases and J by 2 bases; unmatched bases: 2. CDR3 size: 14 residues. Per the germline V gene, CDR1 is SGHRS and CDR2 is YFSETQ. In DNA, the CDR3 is TGCGCCAGCAGCTGGGGACAGGGCAACACTGAAGCTTTCTTT. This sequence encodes CASSWGQGNTEAFF.

CDR3 residues: CASSFYPPSSYNEQFF. CDR3 sequence (DNA): TGCGCCAGCAGCTTTTACCCCCCGAGCTCCTACAATGAGCAGTTCTTC. The J gene is TRBJ2-1, the V gene TRBV5-1; D uncertain. Germline-derived CDR1 and CDR2 are SGHRS and YFSETQ. Trimming stripped 2 bases from V and 0 bases from J, with 12 bases between. This CDR3 contains 16 residues.

The CDR3: CSVVSGQSSEQYF. Here the CDR3 DNA reads TGCAGCGTTGTCTCGGGACAGTCTAGCGAGCAGTACTTC. The chain joins TRBV29-1 to TRBJ2-7; 7 bases map to TRBD1. V trimming: 4 bases; J trimming: 6 bases; junction bases outside the gene matches: 9. Germline V gene lookup returns CDR1 SQVTM and CDR2 ANQGSEA. The CDR3 has 13 amino acids.

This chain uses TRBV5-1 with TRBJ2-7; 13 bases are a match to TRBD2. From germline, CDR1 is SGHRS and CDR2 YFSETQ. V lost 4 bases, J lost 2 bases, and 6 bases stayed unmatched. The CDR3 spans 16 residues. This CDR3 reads CASSGGLAGEPYEQYF. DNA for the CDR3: TGCGCCAGCAGCGGCGGACTAGCGGGAGAACCCTACGAGCAGTACTTC.

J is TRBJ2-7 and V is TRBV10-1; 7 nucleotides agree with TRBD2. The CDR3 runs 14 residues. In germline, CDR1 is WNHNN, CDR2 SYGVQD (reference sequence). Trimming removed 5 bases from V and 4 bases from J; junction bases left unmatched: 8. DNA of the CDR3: TGCGCCAGCAGTTCAGCGGGAAAGGCTTACGAGCAGTACTTC. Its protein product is CASSSAGKAYEQYF.

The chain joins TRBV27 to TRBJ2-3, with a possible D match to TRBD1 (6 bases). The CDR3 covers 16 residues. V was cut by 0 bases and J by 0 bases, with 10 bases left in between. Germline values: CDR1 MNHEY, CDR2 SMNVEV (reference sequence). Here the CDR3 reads CASSLSGAESTDTQYF. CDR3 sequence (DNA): TGTGCCAGCAGTTTATCGGGGGCAGAAAGCACAGATACGCAGTATTTT.

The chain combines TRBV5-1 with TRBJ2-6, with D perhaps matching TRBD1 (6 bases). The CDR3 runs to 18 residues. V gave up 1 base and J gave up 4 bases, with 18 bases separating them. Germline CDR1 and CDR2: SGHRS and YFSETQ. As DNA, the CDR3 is TGCGCCAGCAGCTTGAAGTCAGGGGTGGGTGGCGGGGCCAACGTCCTGACTTTC. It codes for CASSLKSGVGGGANVLTF.

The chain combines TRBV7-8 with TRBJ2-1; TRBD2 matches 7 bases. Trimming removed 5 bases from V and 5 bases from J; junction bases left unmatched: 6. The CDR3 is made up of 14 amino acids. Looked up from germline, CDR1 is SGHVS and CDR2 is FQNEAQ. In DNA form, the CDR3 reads TGTGCCAGCAGCCCTAGGGAGGGTGACAATGAGCAGTTCTTC. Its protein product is CASSPREGDNEQFF.

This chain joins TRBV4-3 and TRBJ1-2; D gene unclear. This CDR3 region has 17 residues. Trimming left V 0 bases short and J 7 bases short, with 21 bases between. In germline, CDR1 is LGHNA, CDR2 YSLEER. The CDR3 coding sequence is TGCGCCAGCAGCCAAGAATGGACGGGATATTTCCGGGGTGGCTACACCTTC. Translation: CASSQEWTGYFRGGYTF.

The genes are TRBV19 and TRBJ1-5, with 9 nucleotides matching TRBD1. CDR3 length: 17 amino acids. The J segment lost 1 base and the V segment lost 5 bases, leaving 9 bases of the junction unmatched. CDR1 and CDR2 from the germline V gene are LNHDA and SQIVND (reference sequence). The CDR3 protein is CASSSLRDRVSNQPQHF. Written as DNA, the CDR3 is TGTGCCAGTAGTTCTCTCCGGGACAGGGTGAGCAATCAGCCCCAGCATTTT.

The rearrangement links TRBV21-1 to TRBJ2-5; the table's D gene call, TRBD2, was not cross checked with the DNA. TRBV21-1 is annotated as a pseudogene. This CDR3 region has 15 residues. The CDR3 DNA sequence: TGTGCCAGCAGCGTCCCCGGACTAGCTAAAGAGACCCAGTACTTC. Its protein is CASSVPGLAKETQYF.

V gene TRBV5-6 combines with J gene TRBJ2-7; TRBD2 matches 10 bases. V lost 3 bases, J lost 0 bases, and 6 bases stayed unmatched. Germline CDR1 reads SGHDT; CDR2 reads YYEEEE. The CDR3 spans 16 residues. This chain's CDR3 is CASSSDSGRHSYEQYF. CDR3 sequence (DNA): TGTGCCAGCAGCTCGGATAGCGGGAGGCACTCCTACGAGCAGTACTTC.

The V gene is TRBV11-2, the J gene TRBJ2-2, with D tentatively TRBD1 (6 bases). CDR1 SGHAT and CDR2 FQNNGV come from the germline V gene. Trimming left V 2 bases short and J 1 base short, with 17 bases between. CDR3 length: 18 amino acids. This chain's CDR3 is CASSLKQGLLLNTGELFF. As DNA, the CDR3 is TGTGCCAGCAGCTTAAAACAGGGATTGCTTCTGAACACCGGGGAGCTGTTTTTT. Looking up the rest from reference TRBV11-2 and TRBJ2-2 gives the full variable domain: EAGVAQSPRYKIIEKRQSVAFWCNPISGHATLYWYQQILGQGPKLLIQFQNNGVVDDSQLPKDRFSAERLKGVDSTLKIQPAKLEDSAVYLCASSLKQGLLLNTGELFFGEGSRLTVL.